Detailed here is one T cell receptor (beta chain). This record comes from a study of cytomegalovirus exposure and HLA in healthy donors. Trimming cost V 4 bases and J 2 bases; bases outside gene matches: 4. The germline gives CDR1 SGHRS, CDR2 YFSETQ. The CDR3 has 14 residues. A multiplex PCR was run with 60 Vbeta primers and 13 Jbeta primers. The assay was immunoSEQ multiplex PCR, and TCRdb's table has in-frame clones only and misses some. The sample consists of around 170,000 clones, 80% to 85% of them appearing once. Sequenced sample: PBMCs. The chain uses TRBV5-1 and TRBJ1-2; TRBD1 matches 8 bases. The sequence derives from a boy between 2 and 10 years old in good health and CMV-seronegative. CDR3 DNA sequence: TGCGCCAGCAGCCGGGACAGGAGGAACTATGGCTACACCTTC. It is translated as CASSRDRRNYGYTF.